This T cell receptor beta chain was found in a study of CD8 T cells in Susac syndrome. Germline V CDR1 and CDR2: SGDLS, YYNGEE. V shed 2 bases and J shed 1 base, with 6 bases lying between them. This CDR3 region has 13 residues. Healthy donors, matched for age and sex, constituted the control group. An input of about 0.5 to 1 ug of RNA was subjected to reverse transcription using random hexamers. Amplification of TCR beta CDR3 across 54 Vbeta and 13 Jbeta was performed with immunoSEQ multiplex PCR. TCRdb redid the calling of the immunoSEQ multiplex PCR reads with MiXCR, one entry per CDR3 protein. The profile shows roughly 180,000 distinct CDR3 sequences, just under 95% of them singletons.

Sequences were obtained from CD4+ T cells from PBMCs. V usage is TRBV9 and J usage is TRBJ1-1, with D unresolved. The TCR sequence derives from a human donor in good health. DNA for the CDR3: TGTGCCAGCAGCGTGCTAGAGAACACTGAAGCTTTCTTT. Amino acids: CASSVLENTEAFF. Using reference TRBV9 and TRBJ1-1 for the parts outside the CDR3, the full variable domain is DSGVTQTPKHLITATGQRVTLRCSPRSGDLSVYWYQQSLDQGLQFLIQYYNGEERAKGNILERFSAQQFPDLHSELNLSSLELGDSALYFCASSVLENTEAFFGQGTRLTVV.